This passage covers 10 T cell receptor beta chains from one sample sequenced in a study of a mutant IDH1 vaccine in newly diagnosed glioma. As for time point: week 47, end of study. Every single dose of the vaccine, 300 ug of mutant IDH1 20-mer peptide, came with topical imiquimod. These receptors' antigens are unknown. TCRdb's copy holds only in-frame clones and misses some; the assay was immunoSEQ multiplex PCR. This sample yields about 56,000 clones, of which roughly 87% are seen a single time; about 3.3% belongs to the top ten. Source: PBMCs, taken from a glioma patient whose treatment included an IDH1 peptide vaccine. The receptors originated from a woman between 50 and 59 years old with glioma.

The V and J genes are TRBV6-5 and TRBJ2-2, with D possibly being TRBD2 (6 bases). CDR3 length equals 13 residues. Trimming took 7 bases from V and 5 from J, leaving 11 bases between them. Germline CDR1 reads MNHEY; CDR2 reads SVGAGI. The CDR3 spells CASTGGGTGELFF. CDR3 DNA: TGTGCCAGCACCGGAGGAGGGACCGGGGAGCTGTTTTTT.

The rearrangement joins TRBV5-1 to TRBJ2-1; D not certain. The CDR3 runs to 14 residues. CDR1 is SGHRS, CDR2 YFSETQ, per germline. Trimming cost V 4 bases and J 5 bases, with 13 bases left between them. CDR3 region: CASSLGSVNNEQFF. The CDR3 DNA follows: TGCGCCAGCAGCCTAGGAAGCGTAAACAATGAGCAGTTCTTC.

The chain combines TRBV4-1 with TRBJ1-2, with D possibly TRBD1 on 5 matching bases. V was trimmed by 1 base and J by 3 bases, leaving 9 bases between them. Per germline, CDR1 MGHRA and CDR2 YSYEKL. The CDR3 is 14 residues long. In nucleotides, the CDR3 is TGCGCCAGCAGCCAAGGAGCGGGGGACTATGGCTACACCTTC. Protein sequence: CASSQGAGDYGYTF.

This chain connects TRBV13 to TRBJ2-5; D assignment may be TRBD1 or TRBD2 (6 bases each). This CDR3 has 14 residues. The V end was cut by 5 bases, the J end by 4 bases, with 14 bases between. Germline-derived CDR1 and CDR2 are PRHDT and FYEKMQ (reference sequence). The CDR3 region has the DNA TGTGCCAGCAGCCCACAGGGAGGAGCAGAGACCCAGTACTTC. Translating it yields CASSPQGGAETQYF.

The chain's CDR3 is CSVRTAREQFF. Written as DNA, the CDR3 is TGCAGCGTAAGGACTGCTAGGGAGCAGTTCTTC. V is TRBV29-1 and J is TRBJ2-1, with D possibly TRBD2 on 5 matching bases. This CDR3 has 11 amino acids. Trimming took off 6 bases at V and 10 bases at J, with 13 bases between the two ends. CDR1 is SQVTM and CDR2 is ANQGSEA in the germline V gene.

The chain is built from TRBV6-1 and TRBJ1-1; 7 bases are a match to TRBD1. V lost 8 bases to trimming and J lost 3 bases; unmatched junction nucleotides: 6. CDR1 and CDR2 (germline): MNHNS, SASEGT. This CDR3 contains 13 residues. CDR3: CASGVQGHTEAFF. The CDR3 nucleotides are TGTGCCAGCGGGGTACAGGGGCACACTGAAGCTTTCTTT.

J is TRBJ1-5 and V is TRBV2, with 8 bases aligning to TRBD1. Germline assignment: CDR1 SNHLY and CDR2 FYNNEI. The CDR3 consists of 14 residues. Germline trimming cut 6 bases from V and 3 bases from J; bases unmatched to any gene: 4. The CDR3 DNA is TGTGCCAGCAGGGGACAGGCCCTCAATCAGCCCCAGCATTTT. It specifies CASRGQALNQPQHF.

This clone was found a few times. CDR3 region: CASSSNRFRRGRSPLHF. The CDR3 DNA is TGTGCCAGCAGTTCGAATCGATTCCGGCGGGGCCGGTCACCCCTCCACTTT. The V call is TRBV28, the J call TRBJ1-6, with D perhaps TRBD1 (5 bases). CDR1 is MDHEN and CDR2 is SYDVKM in the germline V gene. V lost 4 bases to trimming and J lost 10 bases, with 23 bases between them. This CDR3 spans 17 amino acids.

The rearrangement links TRBV29-1 to TRBJ2-7, with 12 bases lining up with TRBD1. CDR3 length equals 19 residues. In germline, CDR1 is SQVTM, CDR2 ANQGSEA. V gave up 6 bases and J gave up 5 bases; unmatched junction bases: 23. This CDR3 reads CSVVSLGQVGGQGANEQYF. In DNA, the CDR3 is TGCAGCGTGGTCTCCCTGGGACAGGTAGGGGGACAGGGGGCAAACGAGCAGTACTTC.

This rearrangement joins TRBV10-3 to TRBJ2-2; TRBD2 matches 10 bases. Unmatched junction bases numbered 7, after V lost 8 bases and J lost 4 bases. Germline CDR1 and CDR2: ENHRY and SYGVKD. The CDR3 contains 15 residues. The CDR3 DNA reads TGTGCCATCTTCAGCGGGGGGGCCCCCACCGGGGAGCTGTTTTTT. Protein product: CAIFSGGAPTGELFF.